The 6 T cell receptor beta chains below were found in one sample sequenced in a study of T cells after yellow fever vaccination. TCRdb redid the calling of the 5' RACE reads with MiXCR, one entry per CDR3 protein. This sample yields hundreds of thousands of distinct CDR3 sequences, of which roughly 9% are seen a single time; 3% to 4% belongs to the top ten. The sequenced sample was CD4+ T cells sorted from PBMCs, obtained 5 days after the yellow fever booster vaccination. Every receptor here comes from a man younger than 35 who received the YFV17D yellow fever vaccine.

Comment on this clonotype: A junction end diverges from the germline sequence, so it may reflect a read error. J is TRBJ2-1 and V is TRBV5-1; 9 nucleotides line up with TRBD1. Germline V gene data show CDR1 as SGHRS and CDR2 as YFSETQ. The CDR3 has 15 amino acids. In nucleotides, the CDR3 is TGCGCCAGCAGCTCTCGGGACAGGGACTACGATGAGCAGTTCTTC. It is translated as CASSSRDRDYDEQFF.

The chain carries TRBV7-2 and TRBJ1-3, with D hard to call. The ends were cut back, 1 base at V and 3 bases at J, with 7 bases in the middle. The CDR3 consists of 14 residues. Germline CDR1 and CDR2: SGHTA and FQGNSA. This chain's CDR3 is CASSLVWGGNTIYF. CDR3 DNA sequence: TGTGCCAGCAGCTTAGTCTGGGGTGGAAACACCATATATTTT. The full variable domain, in which reference TRBV7-2 and TRBJ1-3 provide the parts outside the CDR3, is GAGVSQSPSNKVTEKGKDVELRCDPISGHTALYWYRQSLGQGLEFLIYFQGNSAPDKSGLPSDRFSAERTGGSVSTLTIQRTQQEDSAVYLCASSLVWGGNTIYFGEGSWLTVV.

The sample holds many counts of this clonotype. The V call is TRBV4-3, the J call TRBJ2-2; 7 bases line up with TRBD2. The trim removed 2 bases at V and 3 bases at J, leaving 3 bases unmatched. The germline CDR1 and CDR2 sequences are LGHNA and YSLEER. The CDR3 is made up of 15 amino acids. DNA of the CDR3: TGCGCCAGCAGCCAAAGAAGCGGGGACACCGGGGAGCTGTTTTTT. Protein product: CASSQRSGDTGELFF.

This clonotype was observed a few times. The chain couples TRBV7-2 to TRBJ2-5; D uncertain. Trimming cost V 4 bases and J 2 bases, with 11 bases left between them. The CDR3 sequence is 14 residues long. Per germline, CDR1 SGHTA and CDR2 FQGNSA. The CDR3 sequence: CASSSSGHQETQYF. The CDR3 DNA sequence: TGTGCCAGCAGCTCTAGTGGTCATCAAGAGACCCAGTACTTC.

This chain joins TRBV12-3 or TRBV12-4 and TRBJ2-2, with TRBD1 as a possible D gene (5 bases). The CDR3 consists of 14 residues. Trimming removed 7 bases at V and 1 base at J, with 10 bases between. The CDR3 DNA is TGTGCCAGCAACTTCCAGGGGAACACCGGGGAGCTGTTTTTT. Residues: CASNFQGNTGELFF.

This clonotype appeared many times. The chain carries TRBV6-5 and TRBJ1-5; D is unresolved. The CDR3 has 14 amino acids. Trimming pared 8 bases from V and 7 bases from J, leaving 18 bases between. In germline, CDR1 is MNHEY, CDR2 SVGAGI. For the CDR3, the DNA is TGTGCCAGCGCACCGATTGAGGGTCGGCAGCCCCAGCATTTT. Translation: CASAPIEGRQPQHF.